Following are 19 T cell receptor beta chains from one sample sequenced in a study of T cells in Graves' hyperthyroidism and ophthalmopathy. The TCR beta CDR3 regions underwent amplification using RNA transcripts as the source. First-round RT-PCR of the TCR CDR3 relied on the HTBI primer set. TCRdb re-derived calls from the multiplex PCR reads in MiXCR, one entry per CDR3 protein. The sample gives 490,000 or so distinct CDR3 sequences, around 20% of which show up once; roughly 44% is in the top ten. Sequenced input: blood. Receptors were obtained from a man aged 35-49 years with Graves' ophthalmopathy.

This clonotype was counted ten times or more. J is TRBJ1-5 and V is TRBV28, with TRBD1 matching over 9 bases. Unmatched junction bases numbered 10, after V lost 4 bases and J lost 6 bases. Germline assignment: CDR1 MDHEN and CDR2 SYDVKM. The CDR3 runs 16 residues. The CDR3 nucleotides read TGTGCCAGCAGTTCGGGGAACAGGGGGCGCGGTCAGCCCCAGCATTTT. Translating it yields CASSSGNRGRGQPQHF.

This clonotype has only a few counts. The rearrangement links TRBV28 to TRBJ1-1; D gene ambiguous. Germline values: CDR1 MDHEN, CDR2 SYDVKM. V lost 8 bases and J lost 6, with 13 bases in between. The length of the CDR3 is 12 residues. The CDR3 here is CASSWRGAEAFF. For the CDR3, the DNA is TGTGCCAGCTCCTGGAGAGGTGCTGAAGCTTTCTTT. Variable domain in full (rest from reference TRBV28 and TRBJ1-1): DVKVTQSSRYLVKRTGEKVFLECVQDMDHENMFWYRQDPGLGLRLIYFSYDVKMKEKGDIPEGYSVSREKKERFSLILESASTNQTSMYLCASSWRGAEAFFGQGTRLTVV.

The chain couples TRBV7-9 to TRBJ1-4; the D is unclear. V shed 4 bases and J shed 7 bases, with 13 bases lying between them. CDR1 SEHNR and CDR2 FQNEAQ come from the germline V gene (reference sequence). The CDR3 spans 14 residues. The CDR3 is CASSSRREGEKLFF. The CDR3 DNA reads TGTGCCAGCAGCTCTAGGAGGGAGGGTGAAAAACTGTTTTTT.

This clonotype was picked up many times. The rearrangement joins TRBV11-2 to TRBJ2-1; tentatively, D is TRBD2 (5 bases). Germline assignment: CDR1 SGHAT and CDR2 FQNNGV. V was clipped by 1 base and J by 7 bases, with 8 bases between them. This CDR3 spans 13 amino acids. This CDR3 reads CASSLGPGNEQFF. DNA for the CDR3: TGTGCCAGCAGCTTAGGCCCGGGGAATGAGCAGTTCTTC. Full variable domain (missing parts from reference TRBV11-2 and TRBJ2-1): EAGVAQSPRYKIIEKRQSVAFWCNPISGHATLYWYQQILGQGPKLLIQFQNNGVVDDSQLPKDRFSAERLKGVDSTLKIQPAKLEDSAVYLCASSLGPGNEQFFGPGTRLTVL.

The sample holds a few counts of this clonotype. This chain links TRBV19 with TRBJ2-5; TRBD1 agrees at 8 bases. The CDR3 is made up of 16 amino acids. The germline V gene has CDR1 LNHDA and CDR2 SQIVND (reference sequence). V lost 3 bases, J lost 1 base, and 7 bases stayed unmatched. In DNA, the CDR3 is TGTGCCAGTAGTATGATAGACAGGGGCATCCAAGAGACCCAGTACTTC. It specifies CASSMIDRGIQETQYF.

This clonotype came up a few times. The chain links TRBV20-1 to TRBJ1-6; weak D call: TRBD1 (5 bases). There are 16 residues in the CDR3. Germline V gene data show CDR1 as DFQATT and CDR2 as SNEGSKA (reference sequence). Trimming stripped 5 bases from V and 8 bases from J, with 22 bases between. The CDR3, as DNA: TGCAGTGCTCCGGTCCTGGGGCGGGACGGCTATTCACCCCTCCACTTT. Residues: CSAPVLGRDGYSPLHF.

The CDR3 DNA sequence: TGTGCCAGCAGCCTACAGGGTTGGGCTAATGAAAAACTGTTTTTT. It is translated as CASSLQGWANEKLFF. This chain connects TRBV7-8 to TRBJ1-4, with a weak D call TRBD1 (6 bases). CDR1 is SGHVS, CDR2 FQNEAQ, per germline. This CDR3 has 15 amino acids. V shed 5 bases and J shed 3 bases, with 13 bases lying between them.

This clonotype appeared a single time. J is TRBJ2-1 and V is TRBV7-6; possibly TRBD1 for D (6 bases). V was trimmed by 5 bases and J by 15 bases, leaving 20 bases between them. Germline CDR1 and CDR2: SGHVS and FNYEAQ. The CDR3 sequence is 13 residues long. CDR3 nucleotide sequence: TGTGCCAGCAGCCCTGGGACCCAAGGGGGTTTGTTCTTC. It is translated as CASSPGTQGGLFF.

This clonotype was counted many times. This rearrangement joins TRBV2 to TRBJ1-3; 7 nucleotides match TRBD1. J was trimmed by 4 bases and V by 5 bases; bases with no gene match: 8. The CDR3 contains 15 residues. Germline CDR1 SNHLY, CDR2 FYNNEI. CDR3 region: CASSSQGESGNTIYF. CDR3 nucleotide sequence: TGTGCCAGCAGTTCGCAGGGGGAATCAGGAAACACCATATATTTT.

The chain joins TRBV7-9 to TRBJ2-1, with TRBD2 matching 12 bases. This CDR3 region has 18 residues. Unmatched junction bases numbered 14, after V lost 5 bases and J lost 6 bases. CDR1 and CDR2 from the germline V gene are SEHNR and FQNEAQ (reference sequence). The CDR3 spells CASSQISTSGLAGNEQFF. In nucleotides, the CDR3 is TGTGCCAGCAGCCAAATAAGCACTTCGGGACTAGCGGGCAATGAGCAGTTCTTC.

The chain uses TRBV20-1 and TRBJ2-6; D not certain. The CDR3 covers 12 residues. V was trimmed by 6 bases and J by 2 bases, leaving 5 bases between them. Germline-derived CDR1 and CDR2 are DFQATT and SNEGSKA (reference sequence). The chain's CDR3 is CSASAGANVLTF. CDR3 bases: TGCAGTGCCTCCGCTGGGGCCAACGTCCTGACTTTC.

CDR3 in DNA: TGCAGCGCCTGGGACAGCGGCTACACCTTC. This translates into CSAWDSGYTF. The chain employs TRBV29-1 and TRBJ1-2; 7 nucleotides agree with TRBD1. The junction had 4 bases not matched to a gene; V was cut back by 7 bases and J by 8 bases. CDR3 size: 10 residues. The germline V gene encodes CDR1 SQVTM and CDR2 ANQGSEA.

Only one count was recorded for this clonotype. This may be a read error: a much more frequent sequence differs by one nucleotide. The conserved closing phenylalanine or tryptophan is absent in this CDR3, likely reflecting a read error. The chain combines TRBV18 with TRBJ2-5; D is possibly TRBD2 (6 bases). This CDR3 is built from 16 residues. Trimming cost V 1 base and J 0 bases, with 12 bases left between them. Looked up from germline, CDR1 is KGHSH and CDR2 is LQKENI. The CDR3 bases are TGTGCCAGCTCACCACTTCCTCGCGGGGACCAAGAGACCCAGTACCTC. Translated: CASSPLPRGDQETQYL.

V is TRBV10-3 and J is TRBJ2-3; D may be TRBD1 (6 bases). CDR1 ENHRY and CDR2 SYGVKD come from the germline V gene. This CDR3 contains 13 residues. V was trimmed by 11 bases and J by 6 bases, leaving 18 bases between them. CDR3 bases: TGTGCCGCCGGGTCAGCTCAGGGGGATACGCAGTATTTT. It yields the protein CAAGSAQGDTQYF.

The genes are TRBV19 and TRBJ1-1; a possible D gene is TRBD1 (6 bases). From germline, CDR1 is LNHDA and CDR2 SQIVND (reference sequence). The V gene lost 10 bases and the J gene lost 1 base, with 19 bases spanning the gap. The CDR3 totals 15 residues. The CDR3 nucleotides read TGTGCCACCAAAAGGACAGAGATGACGAACACTGAAGCTTTCTTT. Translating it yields CATKRTEMTNTEAFF. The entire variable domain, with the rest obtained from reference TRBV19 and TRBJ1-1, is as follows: DGGITQSPKYLFRKEGQNVTLSCEQNLNHDAMYWYRQDPGQGLRLIYYSQIVNDFQKGDIAEGYSVSREKKESFPLTVTSAQKNPTAFYLCATKRTEMTNTEAFFGQGTRLTVV.

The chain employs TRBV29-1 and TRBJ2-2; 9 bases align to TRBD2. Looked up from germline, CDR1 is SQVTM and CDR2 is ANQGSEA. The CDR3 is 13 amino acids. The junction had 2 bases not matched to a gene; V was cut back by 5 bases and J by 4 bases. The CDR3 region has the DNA TGCAGCGTTCTTAGCGGGAGCACCGGGGAGCTGTTTTTT. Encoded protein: CSVLSGSTGELFF.

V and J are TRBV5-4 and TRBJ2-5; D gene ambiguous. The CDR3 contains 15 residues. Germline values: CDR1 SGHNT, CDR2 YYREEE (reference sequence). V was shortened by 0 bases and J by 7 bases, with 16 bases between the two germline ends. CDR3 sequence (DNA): TGTGCCAGCAGCTTGGGCCCGTCTAGAGTGGTGACCCAGTACTTC. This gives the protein CASSLGPSRVVTQYF. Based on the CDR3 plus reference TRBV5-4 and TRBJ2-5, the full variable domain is ETGVTQSPTHLIKTRGQQVTLRCSSQSGHNTVSWYQQALGQGPQFIFQYYREEENGRGNFPPRFSGLQFPNYSSELNVNALELDDSALYLCASSLGPSRVVTQYFGPGTRLLVL.

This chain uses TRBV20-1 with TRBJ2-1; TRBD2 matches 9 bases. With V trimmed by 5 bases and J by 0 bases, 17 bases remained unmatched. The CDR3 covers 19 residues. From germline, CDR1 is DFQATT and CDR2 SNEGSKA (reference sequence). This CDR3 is CSALNGGLAGKSSYNEQFF. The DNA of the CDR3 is TGCAGTGCTCTTAACGGGGGGCTAGCGGGAAAGAGCTCCTACAATGAGCAGTTCTTC.

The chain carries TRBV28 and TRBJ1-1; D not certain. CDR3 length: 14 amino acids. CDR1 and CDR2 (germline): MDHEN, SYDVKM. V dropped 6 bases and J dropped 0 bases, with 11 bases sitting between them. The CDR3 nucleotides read TGTGCCAGCAGAACCGGACGGCTGAACACTGAAGCTTTCTTT. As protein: CASRTGRLNTEAFF.